A single sample gave rise to the 14 T cell receptor beta chains below, sequenced in a study of Ad26.COV2.S vaccination and SARS-CoV-2 variants. The protocol was immunoSEQ multiplex PCR, while the TCRdb copy is restricted to in-frame clones and leaves out a portion. The data show 400,000 to 450,000 clones, less than 95% seen once. Indicated treatment: some 20 received Ad26.COV2.S at low or high dose, single or two shots; 5 received placebo; per-sample allocation not given. Each sample was drawn 63 days after the first injection (of vaccine or placebo). Sample: peripheral blood, taken in a trial of Ad26.COV2.S vaccine versus placebo. All receptors derive from a person between 18 and 65 years old who received the Ad26.COV2.S COVID-19 vaccine or a placebo.

The chain combines TRBV28 with TRBJ2-3; no clear D. Deletions cut 2 bases from V and 1 base from J, with 13 bases between. The germline V gene has CDR1 MDHEN and CDR2 SYDVKM. The CDR3 is made up of 16 amino acids. As DNA, the CDR3 is TGTGCCAGCAGTTTACTAGTTGGATTTGGCACAGATACGCAGTATTTT. This sequence encodes CASSLLVGFGTDTQYF.

This chain links TRBV27 with TRBJ1-2; D uncertain. The germline V gene encodes CDR1 MNHEY and CDR2 SMNVEV (reference sequence). The CDR3 loop spans 19 amino acids. Trimming removed 2 bases from V and 2 bases from J, with 24 bases in between. CDR3 sequence: CASSLSIRTPALDNYGYTF. CDR3 coding DNA: TGTGCCAGCAGTTTAAGTATTAGAACACCAGCCCTGGACAACTATGGCTACACCTTC.

The rearrangement links TRBV28 to TRBJ1-5; 7 bases line up with TRBD1. The germline gives CDR1 MDHEN, CDR2 SYDVKM. The CDR3 totals 14 residues. V lost 5 bases and J lost 7; bases outside the gene matches: 8. CDR3 sequence reads: CASSLTGSVQPQHF. The CDR3 DNA sequence: TGTGCCAGCAGTCTGACAGGGTCGGTGCAGCCCCAGCATTTT.

As DNA, the CDR3 is TGTGCCAGCAGCTTTCGGACTAGCGGGATATACAATGAGCAGTTCTTC. It yields the protein CASSFRTSGIYNEQFF. The rearrangement joins TRBV7-2 to TRBJ2-1; 12 bases are shared with TRBD2. Trimming took 3 bases from V and 4 from J; bases not matched to a gene: 4. Germline V gene data show CDR1 as SGHTA and CDR2 as FQGNSA. The CDR3 has 16 amino acids.

J is TRBJ2-7 and V is TRBV7-9; 7 nucleotides line up with TRBD1. Germline loops: CDR1 SEHNR, CDR2 FQNEAQ (reference sequence). With 5 bases clipped from V and 0 bases from J, the junction kept 7 bases outside the gene matches. This CDR3 contains 15 residues. The CDR3: CASSRYRDSSYEQYF. As DNA, the CDR3 is TGTGCCAGCAGCCGTTACCGGGACAGCTCCTACGAGCAGTACTTC.

This clone has a handful of counts. This chain uses TRBV27 with TRBJ1-5; D unclear. This CDR3 region has 14 residues. Germline assignment: CDR1 MNHEY and CDR2 SMNVEV (reference sequence). Trimming removed 8 bases from V and 0 bases from J, with 11 bases in between. The CDR3 protein is CASGRRSSNQPQHF. The DNA for the CDR3 is TGTGCCAGCGGCCGTAGGTCTAGCAATCAGCCCCAGCATTTT.

CDR3 in amino acids: CASSTPWTGGNKNTEAFF. The CDR3 region has the DNA TGTGCCAGTAGTACACCATGGACAGGGGGCAATAAAAACACTGAAGCTTTCTTT. J is TRBJ1-1 and V is TRBV19, with 11 bases lining up with TRBD1. Germline V gene sequence: CDR1 LNHDA, CDR2 SQIVND (reference sequence). The CDR3 has 18 amino acids. Germline trimming cut 4 bases from V and 2 bases from J; bases unmatched to any gene: 12.

Here the CDR3 reads CASSPPRQGTRSGANVLTF. The CDR3 nucleotides read TGTGCCAGCTCCCCCCCCCGACAGGGGACGCGCTCTGGGGCCAACGTCCTGACTTTC. This chain connects TRBV18 to TRBJ2-6, with 8 bases aligning to TRBD1. The CDR3 contains 19 residues. Germline V lookup: CDR1 KGHSH, CDR2 LQKENI. The junction had 13 bases not matched to a gene; V was cut back by 6 bases and J by 0 bases.

This clone has just one count. The rearrangement uses TRBV25-1 and TRBJ1-6; 9 nucleotides match TRBD1. The V and J ends lost 10 bases and 7 bases, in that order; junction bases with no gene match: 8. The CDR3 loop spans 14 amino acids. Germline V gene data show CDR1 as MGHDK and CDR2 as SYGVNS. CDR3 bases: TGTGCCACCAAACAGGGGGCGAAGAATTCACCCCTCCACTTT. Translating it yields CATKQGAKNSPLHF.

V is TRBV29-1 and J is TRBJ2-2; D gene uncertain. Deletions cut 3 bases from V and 4 bases from J, with 9 bases between. This CDR3 spans 13 amino acids. Germline V gives CDR1 SQVTM, CDR2 ANQGSEA. CDR3 region: CSVEMAGTGELFF. Written as DNA, the CDR3 is TGCAGCGTTGAGATGGCAGGCACCGGGGAGCTGTTTTTT.

The chain combines TRBV18 with TRBJ1-2, with a weak D call TRBD1 (6 bases). Germline V CDR1 and CDR2: KGHSH, LQKENI. With 3 bases removed from V and 8 bases from J, the gap between germline ends came to 13 bases. This CDR3 contains 13 residues. The CDR3 DNA follows: TGTGCCAGCTCACCGAAAACAGGGATCGGCTACACCTTC. Protein sequence: CASSPKTGIGYTF.

The CDR3 sequence: CASSSNRDRMNEQFF. The CDR3 DNA follows: TGTGCCAGCAGCTCAAACCGGGACAGGATGAATGAGCAGTTCTTC. This sequence joins TRBV5-4 and TRBJ2-1, with 8 bases aligning to TRBD1. The CDR3 extends over 15 amino acids. CDR1 and CDR2 (germline): SGHNT, YYREEE (reference sequence). The ends lost 3 bases at V and 7 bases at J; junction bases unmatched: 9.

The chain links TRBV2 to TRBJ2-5; TRBD2 agrees at 7 bases. CDR1 is SNHLY, CDR2 FYNNEI, per germline. After removal of 6 bases from V and 1 base from J, the junction contained 5 bases not matched to a gene. There are 14 residues in the CDR3. The CDR3 region has the DNA TGTGCCAGCAGGGGAGGGACGCTCCAAGAGACCCAGTACTTC. Protein sequence: CASRGGTLQETQYF.

The V call is TRBV19, the J call TRBJ2-5; 8 positions agree with TRBD1. The junction had 8 bases not matched to a gene; V was cut back by 6 bases and J by 2 bases. Germline CDR1 LNHDA, CDR2 SQIVND (reference sequence). There are 15 residues in the CDR3. The CDR3 is CASSNPWTGQETQYF. The CDR3 region has the DNA TGTGCCAGTAGCAACCCCTGGACAGGGCAAGAGACCCAGTACTTC.